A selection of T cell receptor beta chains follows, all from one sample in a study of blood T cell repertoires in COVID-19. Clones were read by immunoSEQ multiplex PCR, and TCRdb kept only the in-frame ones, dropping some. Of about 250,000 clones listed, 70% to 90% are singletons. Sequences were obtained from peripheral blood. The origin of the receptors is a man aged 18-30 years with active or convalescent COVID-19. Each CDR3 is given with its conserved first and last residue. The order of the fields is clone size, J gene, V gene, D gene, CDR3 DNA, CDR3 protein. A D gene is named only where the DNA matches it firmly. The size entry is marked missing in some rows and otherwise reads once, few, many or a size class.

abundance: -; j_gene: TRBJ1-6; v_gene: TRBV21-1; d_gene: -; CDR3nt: TGTGCCAGCAGCAAAGGACGGCAGGGGTATGGATCCTATAATTCACCCCTCCACTTT; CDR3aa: CASSKGRQGYGSYNSPLHF
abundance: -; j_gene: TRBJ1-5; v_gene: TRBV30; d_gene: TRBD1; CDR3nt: TGTGCCTGGAGTGCCCGACAGGGCCACAATCAGCCCCAGCATTTT; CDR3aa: CAWSARQGHNQPQHF
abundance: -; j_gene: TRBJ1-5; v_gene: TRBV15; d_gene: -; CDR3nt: TGTGCCACCAGCAGTAGGCAGGGTGGGGATCAGCCCCAGCATTTT; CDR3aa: CATSSRQGGDQPQHF
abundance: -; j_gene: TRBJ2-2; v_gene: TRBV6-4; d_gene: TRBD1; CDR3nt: TGTGCCAGCAGCCGTACCGGGACAGGGGGCCGGAACACCGGGGAGCTGTTTTTT; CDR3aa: CASSRTGTGGRNTGELFF
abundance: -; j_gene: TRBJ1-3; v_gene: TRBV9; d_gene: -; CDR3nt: TGTGCCAGCAGCTCCGCAAGGAGCTCTGGAAACACCATATATTTT; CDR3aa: CASSSARSSGNTIYF
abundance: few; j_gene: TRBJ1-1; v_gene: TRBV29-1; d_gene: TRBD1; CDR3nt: TGCAGCGTTCTTGGTGGACAGGGGAGTACTGAAGCTTTCTTT; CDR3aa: CSVLGGQGSTEAFF
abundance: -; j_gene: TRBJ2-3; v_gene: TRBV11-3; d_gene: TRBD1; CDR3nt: TGTGCCAGCAGCCAGGGGACAGGGGGACCAGACACAGATACGCAGTATTTT; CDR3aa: CASSQGTGGPDTDTQYF
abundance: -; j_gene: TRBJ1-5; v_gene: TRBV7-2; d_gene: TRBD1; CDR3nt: TGTGCCAGCAGCCAGGGACAGATCAATCAGCCCCAGCATTTT; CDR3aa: CASSQGQINQPQHF
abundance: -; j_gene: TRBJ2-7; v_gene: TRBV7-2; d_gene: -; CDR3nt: TGTGCCAGCAGCTTAGATGGCAGGGAGGTGGGCGAGCAGTACTTC; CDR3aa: CASSLDGREVGEQYF
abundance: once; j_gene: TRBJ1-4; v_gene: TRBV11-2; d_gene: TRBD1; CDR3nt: TGTGCCAGCAGCCCCAACAGGGGGCTAGGGGAAAAACTGTTTTTT; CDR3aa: CASSPNRGLGEKLFF
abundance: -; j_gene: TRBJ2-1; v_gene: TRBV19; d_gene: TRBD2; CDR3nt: TGTGCCAGTAGTATGAGGCTAGCGGTCTACAATGAGCAGTTCTTC; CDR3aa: CASSMRLAVYNEQFF
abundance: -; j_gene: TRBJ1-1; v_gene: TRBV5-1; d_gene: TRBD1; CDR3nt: TGCGCCAGCAGCTCGGGAAGACAGGGGATGAACACTGAAGCTTTCTTT; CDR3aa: CASSSGRQGMNTEAFF
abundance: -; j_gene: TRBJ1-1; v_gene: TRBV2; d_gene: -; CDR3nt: TGTGCCAGCAGTGAGGCGCAGGGAGGTACTGAAGCTTTCTTT; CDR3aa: CASSEAQGGTEAFF
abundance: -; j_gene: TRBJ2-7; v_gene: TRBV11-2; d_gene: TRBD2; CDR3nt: TGTGCCAGCAGCTTAGATTGGTCTAGCGGGGGGTTACACTTC; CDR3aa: CASSLDWSSGGLHF
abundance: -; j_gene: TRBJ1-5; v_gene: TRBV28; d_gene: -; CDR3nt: TGTGCCAGCAGGTCAAATCAGCCCCAGCATTTT; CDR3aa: CASRSNQPQHF
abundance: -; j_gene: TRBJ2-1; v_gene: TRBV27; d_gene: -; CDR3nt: TGTGCCAGCAGTTCTATCACGGGAGTCGTCTACAATGAGCAGTTCTTC; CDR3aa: CASSSITGVVYNEQFF
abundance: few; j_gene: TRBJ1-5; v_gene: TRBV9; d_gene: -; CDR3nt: TGTGCCAGCAGCGTATCTGAGGGGGAAAGCAATCAGCCCCAGCATTTT; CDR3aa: CASSVSEGESNQPQHF
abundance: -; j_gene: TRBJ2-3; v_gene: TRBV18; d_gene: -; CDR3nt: TGTGCCAGCTCAACCACTAGCACAGATACGCAGTATTTT; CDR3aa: CASSTTSTDTQYF
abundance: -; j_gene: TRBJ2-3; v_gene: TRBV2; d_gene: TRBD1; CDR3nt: TGTGCCAGCAGTTCGCGGACAGGGGTAGATACGCAGTATTTT; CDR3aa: CASSSRTGVDTQYF
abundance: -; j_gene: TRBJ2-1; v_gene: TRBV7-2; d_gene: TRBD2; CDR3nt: TGTGCCAGCAGCTTGAGATGGAGGCAACTAGCGGCCTACAATGAGCAGTTCTTC; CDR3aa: CASSLRWRQLAAYNEQFF
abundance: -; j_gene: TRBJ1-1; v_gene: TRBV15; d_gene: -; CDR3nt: TGTGCCACCAGCAGGGGGGCAGGGGAAACCACTGAAGCTTTCTTT; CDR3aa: CATSRGAGETTEAFF